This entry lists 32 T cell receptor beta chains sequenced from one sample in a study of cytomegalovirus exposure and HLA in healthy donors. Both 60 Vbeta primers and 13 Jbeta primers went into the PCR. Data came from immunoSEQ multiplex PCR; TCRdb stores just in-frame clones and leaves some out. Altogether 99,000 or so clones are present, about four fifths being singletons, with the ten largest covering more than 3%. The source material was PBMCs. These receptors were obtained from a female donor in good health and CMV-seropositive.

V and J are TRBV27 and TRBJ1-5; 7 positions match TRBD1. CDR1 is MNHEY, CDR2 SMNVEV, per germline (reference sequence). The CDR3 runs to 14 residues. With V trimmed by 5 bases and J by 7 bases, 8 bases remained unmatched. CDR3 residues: CASSPRGPGQPQHF. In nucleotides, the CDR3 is TGTGCCAGCAGTCCGAGGGGGCCGGGGCAGCCCCAGCATTTT.

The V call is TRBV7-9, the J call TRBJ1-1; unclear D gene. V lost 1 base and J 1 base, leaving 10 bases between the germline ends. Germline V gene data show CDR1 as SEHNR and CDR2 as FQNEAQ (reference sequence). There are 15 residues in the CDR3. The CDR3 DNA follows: TGTGCCAGCAGCTTAGTGCAAGGCGGGAACACTGAAGCTTTCTTT. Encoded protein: CASSLVQGGNTEAFF. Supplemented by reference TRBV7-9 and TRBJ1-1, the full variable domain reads DTGVSQNPRHKITKRGQNVTFRCDPISEHNRLYWYRQTLGQGPEFLTYFQNEAQLEKSRLLSDRFSAERPKGSFSTLEIQRTEQGDSAMYLCASSLVQGGNTEAFFGQGTRLTVV.

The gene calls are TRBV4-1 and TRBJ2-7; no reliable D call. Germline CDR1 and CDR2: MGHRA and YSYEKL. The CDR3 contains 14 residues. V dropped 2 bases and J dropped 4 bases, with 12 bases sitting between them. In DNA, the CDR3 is TGCGCCAGCAGCCAAACTAATACCGGGTACGAGCAGTACTTC. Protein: CASSQTNTGYEQYF.

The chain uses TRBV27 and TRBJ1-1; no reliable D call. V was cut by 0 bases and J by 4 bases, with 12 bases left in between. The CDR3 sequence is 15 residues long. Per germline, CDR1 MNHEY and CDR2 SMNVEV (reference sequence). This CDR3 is CASSLSSLSVTEAFF. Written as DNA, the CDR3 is TGTGCCAGCAGTTTATCCAGTTTATCAGTCACTGAAGCTTTCTTT.

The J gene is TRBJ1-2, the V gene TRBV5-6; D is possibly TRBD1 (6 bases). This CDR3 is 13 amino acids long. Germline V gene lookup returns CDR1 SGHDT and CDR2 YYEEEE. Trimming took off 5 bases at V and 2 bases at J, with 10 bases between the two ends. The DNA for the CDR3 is TGTGCCAGCAGGTTTGGACAGAACTATGGCTACACCTTC. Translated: CASRFGQNYGYTF.

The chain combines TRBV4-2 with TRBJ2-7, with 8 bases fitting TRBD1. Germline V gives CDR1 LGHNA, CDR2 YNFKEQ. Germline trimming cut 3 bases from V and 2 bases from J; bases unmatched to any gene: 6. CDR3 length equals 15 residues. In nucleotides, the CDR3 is TGTGCCAGCAGCCAGATAGGACAGGGAACCTACGAGCAGTACTTC. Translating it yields CASSQIGQGTYEQYF.

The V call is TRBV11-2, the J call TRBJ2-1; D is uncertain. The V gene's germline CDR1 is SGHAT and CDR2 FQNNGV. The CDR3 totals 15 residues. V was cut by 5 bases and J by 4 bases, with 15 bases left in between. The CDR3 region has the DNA TGTGCCAGCAGCCCCCCCGGGTCCTGGTACAATGAGCAGTTCTTC. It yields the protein CASSPPGSWYNEQFF.

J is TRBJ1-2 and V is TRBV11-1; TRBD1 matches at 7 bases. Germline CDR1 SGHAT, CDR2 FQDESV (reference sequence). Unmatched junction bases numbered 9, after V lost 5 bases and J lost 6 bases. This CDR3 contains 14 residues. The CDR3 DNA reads TGTGCCAGCAGCCGACGACAGGGATTGGATGGCTACACCTTC. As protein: CASSRRQGLDGYTF.

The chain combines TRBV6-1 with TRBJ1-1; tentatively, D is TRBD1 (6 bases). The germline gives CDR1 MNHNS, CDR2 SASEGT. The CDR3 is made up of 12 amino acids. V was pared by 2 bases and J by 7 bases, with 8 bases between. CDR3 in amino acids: CASSELQGEAFF. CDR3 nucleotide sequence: TGTGCCAGCAGTGAACTACAGGGTGAAGCTTTCTTT.

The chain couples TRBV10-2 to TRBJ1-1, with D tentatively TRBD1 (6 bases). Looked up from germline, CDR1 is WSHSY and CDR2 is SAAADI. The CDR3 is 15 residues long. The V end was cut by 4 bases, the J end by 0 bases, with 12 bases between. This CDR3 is CASSVQGRLNTEAFF. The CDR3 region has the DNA TGCGCCAGCAGTGTTCAGGGGCGATTGAACACTGAAGCTTTCTTT.

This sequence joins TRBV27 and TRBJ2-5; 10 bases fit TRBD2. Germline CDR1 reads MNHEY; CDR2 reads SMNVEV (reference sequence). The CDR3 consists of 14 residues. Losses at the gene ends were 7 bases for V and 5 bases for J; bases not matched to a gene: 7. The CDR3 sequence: CASTPSGSGETQYF. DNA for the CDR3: TGTGCCAGCACCCCTAGCGGGAGCGGGGAGACCCAGTACTTC.

For the CDR3, the DNA is TGTGCCAGCAGGGGGGACAGGGGGCCTAACTATGGCTACACCTTC. Protein sequence: CASRGDRGPNYGYTF. The chain combines TRBV6-1 with TRBJ1-2; 12 bases align to TRBD1. This CDR3 region has 15 residues. The junction had 2 bases not matched to a gene; V was cut back by 6 bases and J by 0 bases. The germline CDR1 and CDR2 sequences are MNHNS and SASEGT.

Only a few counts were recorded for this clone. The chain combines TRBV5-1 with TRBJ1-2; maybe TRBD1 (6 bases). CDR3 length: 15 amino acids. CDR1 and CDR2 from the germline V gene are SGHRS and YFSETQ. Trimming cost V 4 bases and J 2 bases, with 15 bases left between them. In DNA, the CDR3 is TGCGCCAGCAGCCCCGGGACATATCCGAACTATGGCTACACCTTC. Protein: CASSPGTYPNYGYTF.

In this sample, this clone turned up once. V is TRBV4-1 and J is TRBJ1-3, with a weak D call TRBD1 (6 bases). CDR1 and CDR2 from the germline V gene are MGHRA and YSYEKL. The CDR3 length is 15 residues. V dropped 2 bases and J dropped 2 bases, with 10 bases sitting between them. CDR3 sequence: CASSQIRTAGNTIYF. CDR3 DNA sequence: TGCGCCAGCAGCCAAATCCGGACAGCTGGAAACACCATATATTTT.

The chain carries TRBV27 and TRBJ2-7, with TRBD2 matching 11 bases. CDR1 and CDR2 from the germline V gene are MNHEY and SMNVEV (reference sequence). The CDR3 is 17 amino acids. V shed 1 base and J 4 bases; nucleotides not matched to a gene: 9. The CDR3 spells CASSLYLTSGSDYEQYF. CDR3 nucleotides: TGTGCCAGCAGTTTATACCTAACTAGCGGGAGTGATTACGAGCAGTACTTC.

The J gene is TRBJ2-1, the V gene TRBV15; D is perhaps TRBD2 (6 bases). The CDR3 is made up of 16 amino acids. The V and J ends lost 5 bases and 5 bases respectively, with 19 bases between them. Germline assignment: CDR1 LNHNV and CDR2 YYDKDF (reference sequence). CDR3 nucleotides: TGTGCCACCAGCCCCCCGAGTTCTAGCGAGAACAATGAGCAGTTCTTC. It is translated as CATSPPSSSENNEQFF.

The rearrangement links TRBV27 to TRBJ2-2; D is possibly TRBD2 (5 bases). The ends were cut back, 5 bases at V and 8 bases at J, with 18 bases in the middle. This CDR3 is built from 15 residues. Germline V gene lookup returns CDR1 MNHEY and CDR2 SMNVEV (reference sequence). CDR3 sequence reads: CASSEGRVQNGELFF. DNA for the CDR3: TGTGCCAGCAGTGAGGGAAGGGTTCAGAATGGGGAGCTGTTTTTT.

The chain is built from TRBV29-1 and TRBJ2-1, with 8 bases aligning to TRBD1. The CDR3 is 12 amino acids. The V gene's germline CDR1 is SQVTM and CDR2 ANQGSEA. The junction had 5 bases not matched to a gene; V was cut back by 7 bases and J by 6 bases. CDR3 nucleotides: TGCAGCGGATCGACAGGGGCCAATGAGCAGTTCTTC. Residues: CSGSTGANEQFF.

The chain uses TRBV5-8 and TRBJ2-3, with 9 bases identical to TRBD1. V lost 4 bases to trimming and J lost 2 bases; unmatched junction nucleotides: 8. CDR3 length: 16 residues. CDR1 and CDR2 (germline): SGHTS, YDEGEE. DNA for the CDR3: TGTGCCAGCAGCACCCGGACAGGGGACCCCACAGATACGCAGTATTTT. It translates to CASSTRTGDPTDTQYF.

CDR3 residues: CASSLATGLAKNIQYF. The CDR3 region has the DNA TGTGCCAGCAGCTTAGCGACAGGTCTAGCCAAAAACATTCAGTACTTC. The rearrangement joins TRBV7-9 to TRBJ2-4; possible D gene TRBD1, 6 bases. The length of the CDR3 is 16 residues. The V and J ends lost 0 bases and 0 bases respectively, with 9 bases between them. Germline-derived CDR1 and CDR2 are SEHNR and FQNEAQ (reference sequence). Supplemented by reference TRBV7-9 and TRBJ2-4, the full variable domain reads DTGVSQNPRHKITKRGQNVTFRCDPISEHNRLYWYRQTLGQGPEFLTYFQNEAQLEKSRLLSDRFSAERPKGSFSTLEIQRTEQGDSAMYLCASSLATGLAKNIQYFGAGTRLSVL.

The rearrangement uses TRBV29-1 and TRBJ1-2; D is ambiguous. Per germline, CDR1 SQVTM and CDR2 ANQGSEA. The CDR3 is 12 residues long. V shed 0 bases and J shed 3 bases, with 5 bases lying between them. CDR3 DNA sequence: TGCAGCGTTGAAGACCGTCACTATGGCTACACCTTC. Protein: CSVEDRHYGYTF.

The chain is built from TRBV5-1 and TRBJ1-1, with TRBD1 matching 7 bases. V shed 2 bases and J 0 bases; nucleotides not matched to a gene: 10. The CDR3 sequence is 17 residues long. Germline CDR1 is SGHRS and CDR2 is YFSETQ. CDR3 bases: TGCGCCAGCAGCTTCGACAGGGCCGAAGTGCTGAACACTGAAGCTTTCTTT. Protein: CASSFDRAEVLNTEAFF.

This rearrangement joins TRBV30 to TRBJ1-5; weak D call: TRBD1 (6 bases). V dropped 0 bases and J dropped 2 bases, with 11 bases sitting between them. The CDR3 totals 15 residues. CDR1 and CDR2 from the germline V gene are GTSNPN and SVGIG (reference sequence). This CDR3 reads CAWSVRGGGNQPQHF. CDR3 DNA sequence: TGTGCCTGGAGTGTACGAGGGGGTGGCAATCAGCCCCAGCATTTT.

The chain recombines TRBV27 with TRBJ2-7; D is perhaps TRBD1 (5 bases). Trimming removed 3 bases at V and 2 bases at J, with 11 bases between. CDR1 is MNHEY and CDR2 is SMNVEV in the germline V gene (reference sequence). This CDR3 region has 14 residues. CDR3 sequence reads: CASSFSQGPYEQYF. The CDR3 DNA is TGTGCCAGCAGTTTCTCCCAGGGTCCCTACGAGCAGTACTTC.

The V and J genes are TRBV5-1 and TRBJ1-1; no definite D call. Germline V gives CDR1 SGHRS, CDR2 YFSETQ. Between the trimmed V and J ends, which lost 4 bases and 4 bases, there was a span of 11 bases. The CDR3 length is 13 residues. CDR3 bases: TGCGCCAGCAGCGAAATCCAGGCCACTGAAGCTTTCTTT. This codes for CASSEIQATEAFF.

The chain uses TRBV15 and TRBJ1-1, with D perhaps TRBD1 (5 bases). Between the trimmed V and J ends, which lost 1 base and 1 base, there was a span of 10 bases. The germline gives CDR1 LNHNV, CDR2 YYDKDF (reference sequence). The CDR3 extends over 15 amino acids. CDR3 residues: CATSRGTGGNTEAFF. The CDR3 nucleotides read TGTGCCACCAGCAGAGGAACGGGGGGGAACACTGAAGCTTTCTTT.

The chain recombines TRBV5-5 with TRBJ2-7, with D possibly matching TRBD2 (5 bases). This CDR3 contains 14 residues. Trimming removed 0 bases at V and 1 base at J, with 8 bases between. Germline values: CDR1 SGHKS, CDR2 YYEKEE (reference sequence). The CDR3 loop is CASSLERLSYEQYF. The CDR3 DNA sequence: TGTGCCAGCAGCTTGGAGCGGTTATCCTACGAGCAGTACTTC.

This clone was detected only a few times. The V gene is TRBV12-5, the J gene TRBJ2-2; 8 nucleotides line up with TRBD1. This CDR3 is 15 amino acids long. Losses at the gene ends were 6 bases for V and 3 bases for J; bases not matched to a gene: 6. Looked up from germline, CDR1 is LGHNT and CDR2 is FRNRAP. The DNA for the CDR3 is TGTGCTAGTGGGACGGGACAGGTTGACACCGGGGAGCTGTTTTTT. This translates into CASGTGQVDTGELFF.

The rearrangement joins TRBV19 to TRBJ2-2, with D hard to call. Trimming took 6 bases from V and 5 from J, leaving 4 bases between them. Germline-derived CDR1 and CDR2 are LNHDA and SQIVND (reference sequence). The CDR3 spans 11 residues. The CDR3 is CASRSTGELFF. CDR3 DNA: TGTGCCAGTAGGAGTACCGGGGAGCTGTTTTTT.

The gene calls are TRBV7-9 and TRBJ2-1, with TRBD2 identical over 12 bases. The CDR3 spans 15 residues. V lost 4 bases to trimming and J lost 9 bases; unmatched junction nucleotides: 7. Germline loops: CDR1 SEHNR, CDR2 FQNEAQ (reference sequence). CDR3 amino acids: CASSSPLAGGIEQFF. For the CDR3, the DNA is TGTGCCAGCAGCTCGCCACTAGCGGGAGGAATTGAGCAGTTCTTC.

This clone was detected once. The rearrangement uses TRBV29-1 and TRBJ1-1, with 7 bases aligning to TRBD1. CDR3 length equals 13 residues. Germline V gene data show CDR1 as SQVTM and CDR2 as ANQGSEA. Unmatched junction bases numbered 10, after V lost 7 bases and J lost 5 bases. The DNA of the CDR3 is TGCAGCGCCGGGACAGCTCTTTGGACTGAAGCTTTCTTT. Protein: CSAGTALWTEAFF.

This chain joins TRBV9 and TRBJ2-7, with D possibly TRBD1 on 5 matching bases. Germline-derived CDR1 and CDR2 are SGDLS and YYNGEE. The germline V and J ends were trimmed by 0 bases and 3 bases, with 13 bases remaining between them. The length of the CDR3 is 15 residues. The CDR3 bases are TGTGCCAGCAGCGTAGGAGACGACAGTCTCTACGAGCAGTACTTC. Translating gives CASSVGDDSLYEQYF.